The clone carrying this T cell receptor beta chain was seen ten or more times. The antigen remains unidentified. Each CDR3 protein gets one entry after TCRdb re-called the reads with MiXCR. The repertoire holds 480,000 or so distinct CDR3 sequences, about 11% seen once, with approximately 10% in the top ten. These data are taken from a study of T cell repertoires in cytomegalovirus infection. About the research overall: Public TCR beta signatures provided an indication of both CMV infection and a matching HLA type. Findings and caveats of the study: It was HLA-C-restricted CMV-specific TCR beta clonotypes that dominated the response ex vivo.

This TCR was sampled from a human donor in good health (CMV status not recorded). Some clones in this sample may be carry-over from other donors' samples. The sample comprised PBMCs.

For the CDR3, the DNA is TGTGCCAGCAGCCCGACAGGGGGCAAAACCCACACCTTC. As protein: CASSPTGGKTHTF. The J gene is TRBJ1-2, the V gene TRBV7-3; TRBD1 aligns across 10 bases. CDR3 size: 13 residues. With V trimmed by 5 bases and J by 12 bases, 9 bases remained unmatched. Germline CDR1 is SGHTA and CDR2 is FQGTGA. The complete variable domain, with remaining parts taken from reference TRBV7-3 and TRBJ1-2, reads GAGVSQTPSNKVTEKGKYVELRCDPISGHTALYWYRQSLGQGPEFLIYFQGTGAADDSGLPNDRFFAVRPEGSVSTLKIQRTERGDSAVYLCASSPTGGKTHTFGSGTRLTVV.